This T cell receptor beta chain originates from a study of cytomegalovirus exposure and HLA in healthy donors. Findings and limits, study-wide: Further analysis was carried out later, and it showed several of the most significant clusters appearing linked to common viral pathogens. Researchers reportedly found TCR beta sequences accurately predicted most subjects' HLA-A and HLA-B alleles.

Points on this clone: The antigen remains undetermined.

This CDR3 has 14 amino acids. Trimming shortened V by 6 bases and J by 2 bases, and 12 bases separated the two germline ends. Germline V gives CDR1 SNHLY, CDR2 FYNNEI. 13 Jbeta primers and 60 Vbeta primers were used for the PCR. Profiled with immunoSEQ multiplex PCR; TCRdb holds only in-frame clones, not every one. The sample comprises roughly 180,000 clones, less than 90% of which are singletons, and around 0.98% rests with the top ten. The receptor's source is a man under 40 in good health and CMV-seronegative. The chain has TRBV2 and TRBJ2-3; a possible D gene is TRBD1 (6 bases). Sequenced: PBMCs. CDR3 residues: CASRTRGYTDTQYF. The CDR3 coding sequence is TGTGCCAGCAGAACTAGGGGGTACACAGATACGCAGTATTTT.